Listed here are 16 T cell receptor beta chains from one sample, sequenced in a study of cytomegalovirus exposure and HLA in healthy donors. Both 60 Vbeta primers and 13 Jbeta primers went into the PCR. TCRdb's table, derived via immunoSEQ multiplex PCR, lists solely in-frame clones and lacks some. The sample consists of roughly 97,000 clones, roughly 10% of them appearing once. Sequencing was done on a sample of PBMCs. The source is a man aged 45 to 65 in good health and CMV-seropositive.

This clone was observed a handful of times. The chain couples TRBV7-2 to TRBJ1-1, with D maybe TRBD1 (6 bases). From germline, CDR1 is SGHTA and CDR2 FQGNSA. The V and J ends lost 1 base and 1 base respectively, with 10 bases between them. The CDR3 length is 15 residues. CDR3 nucleotide sequence: TGTGCCAGCAGCTTAGTGACAGGAGCGAACACTGAAGCTTTCTTT. Translated, it gives CASSLVTGANTEAFF.

The rearrangement links TRBV6-5 to TRBJ1-5; possibly TRBD1 for D (6 bases). CDR1 is MNHEY and CDR2 is SVGAGI in the germline V gene. CDR3 length equals 13 residues. V shed 2 bases and J shed 4 bases, with 6 bases lying between them. CDR3: CASSYQGNQPQHF. The CDR3 region has the DNA TGTGCCAGCAGTTACCAGGGGAATCAGCCCCAGCATTTT.

Only a few counts were recorded for this clone. This sequence joins TRBV28 and TRBJ1-5, with D maybe TRBD1 (6 bases). The CDR3 contains 13 residues. From germline, CDR1 is MDHEN and CDR2 SYDVKM. V was cut by 7 bases and J by 3 bases, with 10 bases left in between. CDR3 amino acids: CASKQGINQPQHF. CDR3 DNA sequence: TGTGCCAGCAAACAGGGTATCAATCAGCCCCAGCATTTT.

This clone has only a few counts. V is TRBV19 and J is TRBJ2-4; 7 bases match TRBD2. The CDR3 runs 13 residues. Trimming removed 1 base from V and 9 bases from J; junction bases left unmatched: 3. Germline V gives CDR1 LNHDA, CDR2 SQIVND (reference sequence). CDR3: CASSIAGGAIQYF. The DNA for the CDR3 is TGTGCCAGTAGTATAGCGGGAGGAGCCATTCAGTACTTC. The variable domain in full, with the rest retrieved from reference TRBV19 and TRBJ2-4, is DGGITQSPKYLFRKEGQNVTLSCEQNLNHDAMYWYRQDPGQGLRLIYYSQIVNDFQKGDIAEGYSVSREKKESFPLTVTSAQKNPTAFYLCASSIAGGAIQYFGAGTRLSVL.

The chain carries TRBV10-3 and TRBJ2-1, with 7 bases aligning to TRBD2. V trimming: 6 bases; J trimming: 13 bases; junction bases outside the gene matches: 6. This CDR3 contains 11 residues. Germline V gene lookup returns CDR1 ENHRY and CDR2 SYGVKD. The CDR3: CAISPSGKQFF. CDR3 nucleotides: TGTGCCATCAGCCCCAGCGGGAAACAGTTCTTC.

This clone was detected only a few times. The chain uses TRBV29-1 and TRBJ2-2; D not resolved. The germline V and J ends were trimmed by 7 bases and 2 bases, with 8 bases remaining between them. The CDR3 extends over 12 amino acids. CDR1 and CDR2 from the germline V gene are SQVTM and ANQGSEA. This chain's CDR3 is CSATPNTGELFF. CDR3 nucleotides: TGCAGCGCCACTCCCAACACCGGGGAGCTGTTTTTT.

This chain links TRBV6-5 with TRBJ1-1, with TRBD1 identical over 8 bases. Germline trimming cut 4 bases from V and 5 bases from J; bases unmatched to any gene: 12. Germline CDR1 is MNHEY and CDR2 is SVGAGI. This CDR3 has 16 amino acids. The CDR3 sequence: CASSSGGAGLVTEAFF. The CDR3 DNA reads as TGTGCCAGCAGTTCAGGGGGCGCGGGTTTGGTTACTGAAGCTTTCTTT.

The genes are TRBV29-1 and TRBJ2-3, with D possibly TRBD2 on 5 matching bases. The ends were cut back, 4 bases at V and 0 bases at J, with 11 bases in the middle. The CDR3 sequence is 14 residues long. The V gene's germline CDR1 is SQVTM and CDR2 ANQGSEA. The CDR3 here is CSVVVGMSTDTQYF. CDR3 bases: TGCAGCGTTGTGGTCGGGATGAGCACAGATACGCAGTATTTT.

J is TRBJ2-3 and V is TRBV27, with 10 bases lining up with TRBD1. The CDR3 totals 16 residues. Germline V CDR1 and CDR2: MNHEY, SMNVEV (reference sequence). With V trimmed by 3 bases and J by 5 bases, 8 bases remained unmatched. The CDR3 here is CASSFDRGREKDTQYF. The CDR3 DNA reads TGTGCCAGCAGTTTTGACAGGGGGCGCGAGAAAGATACGCAGTATTTT.

V gene TRBV7-9 combines with J gene TRBJ2-5; a weak D match, TRBD1 (6 bases). The CDR3 has 14 residues. Trimming left V 2 bases short and J 4 bases short, with 11 bases between. The germline V gene encodes CDR1 SEHNR and CDR2 FQNEAQ (reference sequence). Here the CDR3 DNA reads TGTGCCAGCAGCTTATCGACAGGACCAGAGACCCAGTACTTC. This gives the protein CASSLSTGPETQYF.

This clone has just a few counts. The CDR3 protein is CASSLAQGETQYF. CDR3 DNA: TGTGCCAGCAGCTTAGCGCAGGGGGAGACCCAGTACTTC. The J gene is TRBJ2-5, the V gene TRBV7-8; perhaps TRBD1 as D (6 bases). The CDR3 contains 13 residues. V lost 0 bases to trimming and J lost 5 bases, with 7 bases between them. The V gene's germline CDR1 is SGHVS and CDR2 FQNEAQ.

The rearrangement links TRBV25-1 to TRBJ2-3; 8 bases line up with TRBD2. V shed 2 bases and J 5 bases; nucleotides not matched to a gene: 6. CDR1 and CDR2 from the germline V gene are MGHDK and SYGVNS. The CDR3 covers 15 residues. The CDR3 sequence: CASSEAGGLGDTQYF. CDR3 bases: TGTGCCAGCAGTGAAGCGGGAGGCTTAGGAGATACGCAGTATTTT.

J is TRBJ2-7 and V is TRBV11-2; 12 bases match TRBD2. CDR1 and CDR2 (germline): SGHAT, FQNNGV. The CDR3 is made up of 15 amino acids. Germline trimming cut 5 bases from V and 5 bases from J; bases unmatched to any gene: 7. CDR3 DNA sequence: TGTGCCAGCAGCCCCGGGACTAGCGGGTTAAACGAGCAGTACTTC. This encodes CASSPGTSGLNEQYF.

CDR3 sequence reads: CAWSVGGAGDETQYF. The CDR3 bases are TGTGCCTGGAGTGTGGGTGGAGCGGGAGATGAGACCCAGTACTTC. V gene TRBV30 combines with J gene TRBJ2-5, with TRBD2 matching over 8 bases. V lost 0 bases to trimming and J lost 5 bases; unmatched junction nucleotides: 8. Germline CDR1 and CDR2: GTSNPN and SVGIG (reference sequence). The CDR3 runs to 15 residues.

This rearrangement joins TRBV21-1 to TRBJ2-1; the table assigns TRBD2, which was not confirmed against the DNA. TRBV21-1 is a recognized pseudogene. The CDR3 has 16 amino acids. Here the CDR3 DNA reads TGTGCCAGCAGCAAAGCGCGAGACGGGGGATACAATGAGCAGTTCTTC. This encodes CASSKARDGGYNEQFF.

Turning to this clone: The identical CDR3 is also encoded by other nucleotide sequences in the sample. The chain employs TRBV27 and TRBJ1-5; D unclear. This CDR3 region has 13 residues. V was pared by 3 bases and J by 2 bases, with 5 bases between. Looked up from germline, CDR1 is MNHEY and CDR2 is SMNVEV (reference sequence). In DNA, the CDR3 is TGTGCCAGCAGTTTTAGTGGCAATCAGCCCCAGCATTTT. The encoded protein is CASSFSGNQPQHF.